This T cell receptor beta chain originates from a study of T cell repertoires in cytomegalovirus infection. From the reads, TCRdb called clonotypes with MiXCR, one entry per CDR3 protein. The sample holds approximately 490,000 distinct CDR3 sequences, 11% seen once. CDR3 length: 14 amino acids. Per the germline V gene, CDR1 is GTSNPN and CDR2 is SVGIG (reference sequence). V lost 0 bases, J lost 2 bases, and 11 bases lay in between. This chain connects TRBV30 to TRBJ2-7; TRBD2 is a possible D gene (5 bases). The sample consisted of PBMCs. The receptor comes from a human donor in good health (CMV status not recorded). Some clones in this sample may be carry-over from other donors' samples. CDR3 in amino acids: CAWSVAVIPYEQYF. CDR3 nucleotides: TGTGCCTGGAGTGTAGCGGTCATACCCTACGAGCAGTACTTC.